Below are 5 T cell receptor beta chains sequenced from a single sample in a study of Graves' ophthalmopathy and Graves' hyperthyroidism. Amplification of TCR beta CDR3 regions used RNA transcripts. Scientists carried out first-round RT-PCR using HTBI primers and then a second-round multiplex PCR. A single record per CDR3 protein comes from TCRdb applying MiXCR to the multiplex PCR reads. The sample includes about 740,000 distinct CDR3 sequences, roughly 41% of them seen just once. The sample taken for sequencing was peripheral blood. The receptors were gathered from an adult man with Graves' ophthalmopathy.

The chain employs TRBV20-1 and TRBJ2-7; 9 nucleotides line up with TRBD1. Trimming removed 6 bases from V and 6 bases from J; junction bases left unmatched: 12. The CDR3 length is 14 residues. The V gene's germline CDR1 is DFQATT and CDR2 SNEGSKA (reference sequence). The CDR3 coding sequence is TGCAGTGCCCTGGGACCGGGACAGGGTGGCGAGCAGTACTTC. Its protein is CSALGPGQGGEQYF.

This clonotype was found a few times. This chain links TRBV6-1 with TRBJ2-7, with D perhaps matching TRBD2 (5 bases). The V gene's germline CDR1 is MNHNS and CDR2 SASEGT. The V gene lost 3 bases and the J gene lost 4 bases, with 16 bases spanning the gap. The CDR3 is 15 residues long. CDR3: CASSDLKEGTYEQYF. In DNA, the CDR3 is TGTGCCAGCAGTGACTTAAAAGAGGGAACGTACGAGCAGTACTTC.

For this clonotype: Because the CDR3 is missing its conserved closing phenylalanine or tryptophan, this is likely a read error. Because the CDR3's place on the DNA is in doubt, the DNA is left out and the CDR3 is given as listed by TCRdb. This sequence joins TRBV29-1 and TRBJ1-2; TRBD1 reflects the table's D call only, with no check against the DNA. Germline lookup yields CDR1 SQVTM and CDR2 ANQGSEA. 10 amino acids form the CDR3, both terminal residues included. The CDR3 sequence is CSVRTGGYGS.

This sequence joins TRBV5-1 and TRBJ1-1, with D possibly TRBD1 on 5 matching bases. The CDR3 is made up of 14 amino acids. Germline V gene lookup returns CDR1 SGHRS and CDR2 YFSETQ. The germline V and J ends were trimmed by 4 bases and 5 bases, with 15 bases remaining between them. CDR3 bases: TGCGCCAGCAGCCCCGCCGGGGGTTTTACTGAAGCTTTCTTT. It codes for CASSPAGGFTEAFF.

This clonotype occurred many times. This chain connects TRBV9 to TRBJ1-2; possibly TRBD1 for D (6 bases). Germline CDR1 reads SGDLS; CDR2 reads YYNGEE. Trimming took 0 bases from V and 8 from J, leaving 17 bases between them. The CDR3 has 15 residues. In DNA, the CDR3 is TGTGCCAGCAGCGTAGGTGGGACACTACAAGGGGGCTACACCTTC. This gives the protein CASSVGGTLQGGYTF.